These 21 T cell receptor beta chains came from one sample sequenced in a study of blood T cell repertoires in COVID-19. Method: immunoSEQ multiplex PCR; TCRdb's copy keeps in-frame clones and lacks some. The sample has 55,000 to 70,000 clones, 78% seen once. The specimen was peripheral blood. The receptors shown here come from a human donor in a cohort sampled during active COVID-19.

This chain uses TRBV21-1 with TRBJ2-7; TRBD2 is taken as the D call from the table, unchecked against the DNA. TRBV21-1 is a pseudogene segment. This CDR3 has 16 residues. The CDR3 coding sequence is TGTGCCAGCAGCAAAGCGCGTGTGGCGGGAACCTACGAGCAGTACTTC. This encodes CASSKARVAGTYEQYF.

The chain joins TRBV6-6 to TRBJ2-7; 8 bases match TRBD2. The CDR3 totals 14 residues. J lost 2 bases, V lost 6 bases, and 6 bases had no gene match. Germline V gene sequence: CDR1 MNHNY, CDR2 SVGAGI (reference sequence). The CDR3 region is CASSLTSEPYEQYF. The CDR3 coding sequence is TGTGCCAGCAGCTTGACTAGCGAGCCCTACGAGCAGTACTTC.

The rearrangement links TRBV19 to TRBJ1-2, with D possibly matching TRBD1 (5 bases). Per germline, CDR1 LNHDA and CDR2 SQIVND (reference sequence). The V and J ends lost 9 bases and 4 bases respectively, with 15 bases between them. The CDR3 covers 13 residues. The CDR3, as DNA: TGTGCCAGCATGGGGCGGGACTTCTATGGCTACACCTTC. This sequence encodes CASMGRDFYGYTF.

The chain couples TRBV28 to TRBJ1-2; D remains unclear. CDR3 length: 12 amino acids. Germline V gene sequence: CDR1 MDHEN, CDR2 SYDVKM. Between the trimmed V and J ends, which lost 3 bases and 4 bases, there was a span of 6 bases. Here the CDR3 reads CASSLLGYGYTF. DNA of the CDR3: TGTGCCAGCAGTTTGCTAGGCTATGGCTACACCTTC.

The chain has TRBV4-1 and TRBJ2-4, with D possibly TRBD1 on 6 matching bases. The CDR3 totals 15 residues. CDR1 and CDR2 from the germline V gene are MGHRA and YSYEKL. Trimming removed 2 bases at V and 8 bases at J, with 16 bases between. The CDR3 protein is CASSQITDRPHIQYF. The CDR3 DNA follows: TGCGCCAGCAGCCAAATAACAGACAGGCCCCACATTCAGTACTTC.

The CDR3, as DNA: TGTGCCAGCAGTTTCGCGGCGGGGACGTGGGGTCGGGGCTACACCTTC. This encodes CASSFAAGTWGRGYTF. The rearrangement joins TRBV28 to TRBJ1-2; weak D call: TRBD1 (5 bases). Trimming removed 3 bases at V and 8 bases at J, with 22 bases between. The CDR3 is 16 amino acids. Germline CDR1 and CDR2: MDHEN and SYDVKM.

V gene TRBV27 combines with J gene TRBJ2-7; possibly TRBD2 for D (5 bases). Germline CDR1 reads MNHEY; CDR2 reads SMNVEV (reference sequence). V was clipped by 4 bases and J by 5 bases, with 12 bases between them. There are 13 residues in the CDR3. The CDR3 reads CASSYETGNEQYF. The CDR3 DNA reads TGTGCCAGCAGTTACGAGACGGGGAACGAGCAGTACTTC.

This clone was counted between two and nine times. The rearrangement joins TRBV28 to TRBJ2-7, with 7 bases that match TRBD2. Germline loops: CDR1 MDHEN, CDR2 SYDVKM. The CDR3 length is 14 residues. The trim removed 3 bases at V and 7 bases at J, leaving 9 bases unmatched. CDR3 DNA: TGTGCCAGCAGTTTTGGGCTAGCGGTCGGTGAGCAGTACTTC. Translating it yields CASSFGLAVGEQYF.

This chain uses TRBV7-2 with TRBJ2-7; TRBD2 aligns across 11 bases. CDR3 length: 16 amino acids. The germline gives CDR1 SGHTA, CDR2 FQGNSA. V lost 0 bases, J lost 0 bases, and 1 base stayed unmatched. This CDR3 is CASSLATSGASYEQYF. The DNA of the CDR3 is TGTGCCAGCAGCTTAGCGACTAGCGGGGCCTCCTACGAGCAGTACTTC.

This chain joins TRBV10-3 and TRBJ2-7; 7 bases align to TRBD1. CDR3 length: 14 residues. The germline CDR1 and CDR2 sequences are ENHRY and SYGVKD. J gave up 2 bases and V 1 base, and 2 bases lay outside the gene matches. DNA for the CDR3: TGTGCCATCAGTGAGTTGAGGGGGCCCTACGAGCAGTACTTC. This codes for CAISELRGPYEQYF.

V is TRBV29-1 and J is TRBJ2-7; 10 bases are shared with TRBD2. V dropped 3 bases and J dropped 2; count of bases not matched to a gene: 4. Germline V gene lookup returns CDR1 SQVTM and CDR2 ANQGSEA. The CDR3 contains 14 residues. DNA for the CDR3: TGCAGCGTTGACGGCCTAGCGGGAGCCTACGAGCAGTACTTC. Protein: CSVDGLAGAYEQYF.

The genes are TRBV5-1 and TRBJ2-5, with D possibly being TRBD2 (7 bases). Germline-derived CDR1 and CDR2 are SGHRS and YFSETQ. The V end was cut by 0 bases, the J end by 5 bases, with 11 bases between. This CDR3 comprises 14 residues. The CDR3 loop is CASSLVGGQETQYF. Written as DNA, the CDR3 is TGCGCCAGCAGCTTGGTGGGGGGGCAGGAGACCCAGTACTTC.

The CDR3 DNA sequence: TGCGCCAGCAGCTTGTGGGGGGCGACAGGGGGAGCCAAAAACATTCAGTACTTC. This encodes CASSLWGATGGAKNIQYF. The chain carries TRBV5-1 and TRBJ2-4; 9 bases line up with TRBD1. This CDR3 region has 18 residues. The junction had 8 bases not matched to a gene; V was cut back by 1 base and J by 0 bases. Germline V gene lookup returns CDR1 SGHRS and CDR2 YFSETQ. Full variable domain (rest looked up from reference TRBV5-1 and TRBJ2-4): KAGVTQTPRYLIKTRGQQVTLSCSPISGHRSVSWYQQTPGQGLQFLFEYFSETQRNKGNFPGRFSGRQFSNSRSEMNVSTLELGDSALYLCASSLWGATGGAKNIQYFGAGTRLSVL.

This chain uses TRBV7-8 with TRBJ2-7; the D is unclear. The V gene lost 2 bases and the J gene lost 0 bases, with 17 bases spanning the gap. Germline loops: CDR1 SGHVS, CDR2 FQNEAQ. The CDR3 runs 17 residues. The CDR3, as DNA: TGTGCCAGCAGCTTAAGGCTCAGTGCGTCTAGCTCCTACGAGCAGTACTTC. Protein: CASSLRLSASSSYEQYF.

V usage is TRBV6-5 and J usage is TRBJ1-5, with unresolved D. V gave up 7 bases and J gave up 7 bases, with 11 bases separating them. This CDR3 is 12 amino acids long. Germline CDR1 reads MNHEY; CDR2 reads SVGAGI. CDR3 in amino acids: CASKQPGQPQHF. In DNA, the CDR3 is TGTGCCAGCAAGCAGCCGGGGCAGCCCCAGCATTTT.

The genes are TRBV6-1 and TRBJ2-7, with D perhaps matching TRBD2 (7 bases). This CDR3 spans 15 amino acids. CDR1 is MNHNS and CDR2 is SASEGT in the germline V gene. Trimming left V 2 bases short and J 3 bases short, with 14 bases between. Written as DNA, the CDR3 is TGTGCCAGCAGTGAAAGGGGCGGGGGCGACTACGAGCAGTACTTC. Translation gives CASSERGGGDYEQYF.

This chain uses TRBV28 with TRBJ2-7; 9 bases line up with TRBD1. The CDR3 sequence is 15 residues long. Germline CDR1 reads MDHEN; CDR2 reads SYDVKM. Trimming cost V 6 bases and J 3 bases; bases outside gene matches: 9. The CDR3 region is CASSPRDREYYEQYF. CDR3 nucleotides: TGTGCCAGCAGCCCGAGGGACAGGGAGTACTACGAGCAGTACTTC.

The chain has TRBV19 and TRBJ1-6, with D possibly TRBD1 on 6 matching bases. Trimming cost V 4 bases and J 12 bases, with 13 bases left between them. The CDR3 has 13 residues. Per the germline V gene, CDR1 is LNHDA and CDR2 is SQIVND (reference sequence). This CDR3 is CASSNRVDLPLHF. The CDR3 nucleotides read TGTGCCAGTAGTAACAGGGTGGATTTACCCCTCCACTTT. The variable domain in full, with the rest retrieved from reference TRBV19 and TRBJ1-6, is DGGITQSPKYLFRKEGQNVTLSCEQNLNHDAMYWYRQDPGQGLRLIYYSQIVNDFQKGDIAEGYSVSREKKESFPLTVTSAQKNPTAFYLCASSNRVDLPLHFGNGTRLTVT.

The chain carries TRBV28 and TRBJ1-5; no definite D call. CDR1 is MDHEN, CDR2 SYDVKM, per germline. This CDR3 has 17 amino acids. The germline V and J ends were trimmed by 3 bases and 7 bases, with 22 bases remaining between them. CDR3 protein: CASSFIPHLRESQPQHF. As DNA, the CDR3 is TGTGCCAGCAGTTTTATCCCCCATCTACGGGAGAGCCAGCCCCAGCATTTT.

The chain recombines TRBV28 with TRBJ1-1; a weak D match, TRBD1 (6 bases). CDR1 and CDR2 (germline): MDHEN, SYDVKM. The V end lost 2 bases, the J end lost 8 bases, and 9 bases lay between the germline ends. The CDR3 is 12 residues long. In DNA form, the CDR3 reads TGTGCCAGCAGTTTACAGGGGAGAGAAGCTTTCTTT. Translation: CASSLQGREAFF.

A word on this clone: Other nucleotide sequences in the sample specify the same CDR3. V and J are TRBV9 and TRBJ2-7, with 10 bases aligning to TRBD1. CDR3 length: 13 residues. With 7 bases clipped from V and 2 bases from J, the junction kept 3 bases outside the gene matches. Germline CDR1 is SGDLS and CDR2 is YYNGEE. CDR3 nucleotides: TGTGCCAGCTCCGGACAGGGGGCCTACGAGCAGTACTTC. It encodes CASSGQGAYEQYF.